Following are 3 T cell receptor beta chains from one sample sequenced in a study of tumor-infiltrating lymphocytes in primary liver carcinoma. The input was approximately 500 ng total RNA; TCR beta cDNA was made from it with a constant-region primer. A slightly modified ARM-PCR protocol with three nested multiplex PCR rounds produced these TCR beta libraries. Investigators reported that the first two PCR rounds, at 10 to 11 cycles each, used TRBV1-TRBV30 forward primers with a C-beta reverse primer. TCRdb ran MiXCR on the multiplex PCR reads and lists one entry per CDR3 protein. Among roughly 91,000 distinct CDR3 sequences, around 63% were seen once, and the ten largest hold roughly 10%. Unsorted bulk tissue of roughly 17-33 mg yielded co-extracted RNA and DNA. Sequencing used liver tumor tissue from sampling region 5. Subset noted: tumor region T5, tumor centre. The source is a woman aged 55-75 years with primary liver carcinoma and hepatitis B virus infection.

The chain combines TRBV29-1 with TRBJ2-2, with 12 bases that match TRBD2. The germline V gene encodes CDR1 SQVTM and CDR2 ANQGSEA. V dropped 6 bases and J dropped 12; count of bases not matched to a gene: 14. The CDR3 totals 15 residues. The CDR3 nucleotides are TGCAGCGTCCGGACTAGCGGGACCAAAACCCGGAAGCTGTTTTTT. It translates to CSVRTSGTKTRKLFF.

On this clonotype: A much larger clone differs from this one at a single base, so this may be a read error. V and J are TRBV30 and TRBJ2-1, with 7 bases lining up with TRBD1. Germline CDR1 reads GTSNPN; CDR2 reads SVGIG (reference sequence). The CDR3 runs 15 residues. The CDR3 DNA is TGTGCCTGGCACAGGGGAACGGGTCCCTACAATGTGCAGTTCTTC. Protein: CAWHRGTGPYNVQFF.

This chain joins TRBV5-1 and TRBJ2-2, with D possibly being TRBD2 (6 bases). The germline V gene has CDR1 SGHRS and CDR2 YFSETQ. This CDR3 region has 21 residues. V was clipped by 0 bases and J by 5 bases, with 29 bases between them. The CDR3 loop is CASSLAYSRSHREYGTGELFF. Here the CDR3 DNA reads TGCGCCAGCAGCTTGGCCTATAGTCGTTCCCACCGGGAGTACGGTACCGGGGAGCTGTTTTTT.